This TCR beta chain was captured in a study of T cell changes during pregnancy in multiple sclerosis (dated by TCRdb to between 2019 and 2020). Study-wide context: Changes in the T cell repertoire over the course of pregnancy were examined in this study in women with multiple sclerosis.

For this clone: Its antigen is currently not known. The input lacks base qualities; no much larger clone sits a single base away.

To prepare the library, the immunoSEQ multiplex PCR assay was applied. TCRdb took over this immuneACCESS table, retaining in-frame rearrangements with V and J assigned. Such tables are incomplete; in checked studies, under half of the missing clones stem from an unresolved V gene, and the remainder is unexplained. This sample gives around 50,000 clones in total; roughly 93% of them show up just once. The ten largest clones take up less than 4.5% of the sample. Reading from cysteine to phenylalanine, the CDR3 counts 15 amino acids. The kept DNA is CDR3 alone, 45 bases in frame from the first base. CDR1 and CDR2, looked up from the germline V gene, are MRHNA and SNTAGT. The junction carries 12 bases between V and J, which are trimmed by 3 bases and 4 bases respectively.

This chain is built from TRBV6-4 and TRBJ2-2, and perhaps TRBD1 as D gene, on 6 matching bases. The sample in question was CD8+ T cells from peripheral blood mononuclear cells, obtained in the second trimester of pregnancy. The receptor was derived from a female donor with multiple sclerosis, enrolled in a pregnancy study. Here the CDR3 is given as CASSETGSGTGELFF. The sequenced DNA is TGTGCCAGCAGTGAAACAGGGTCGGGCACCGGGGAGCTGTTTTTT.